These T cell receptor beta chains were read from a single sample in a study of CXCR3 chemokines and chemotherapy response in bladder cancer. Each CDR3 protein gets one entry after TCRdb re-called the PCR reads with MiXCR. The data contain about 8,100 distinct CDR3 sequences, around 13% of them singletons. Sample collection was performed from a patient whose treatment included neoadjuvant chemotherapy. These receptors came from a human donor with bladder cancer that responded to neoadjuvant chemotherapy. Each CDR3 is given with its conserved first and last residue. Each record gives: D gene, J gene, clone size, V gene, CDR3 protein, CDR3 DNA. D genes are given only for firm matches. Not all rows give a size; the values are once, few, many and, for expanded clones, a class.

D gene: TRBD2
J gene: TRBJ2-7
clone size: many
V gene: TRBV5-4
CDR3 protein: CASSLFAGGYYEQYF
CDR3 DNA: TGTGCCAGCAGCCTGTTTGCGGGGGGGTACTACGAGCAGTACTTC

D gene: TRBD1
J gene: TRBJ1-1
clone size: few
V gene: TRBV14
CDR3 protein: CASSPLGTGGATEAFF
CDR3 DNA: TGTGCCAGCAGCCCCCTGGGGACAGGGGGTGCCACTGAAGCTTTCTTT

D gene: -
J gene: TRBJ2-7
clone size: -
V gene: TRBV12-3/TRBV12-4
CDR3 protein: CASSIGTLGYEQYF
CDR3 DNA: TGTGCCAGCAGCATCGGGACATTGGGCTACGAGCAGTACTTC

D gene: -
J gene: TRBJ1-6
clone size: many
V gene: TRBV30
CDR3 protein: CAWSGQSYNSPLHF
CDR3 DNA: TGTGCCTGGAGTGGACAGTCTTATAATTCACCCCTCCACTTT

D gene: -
J gene: TRBJ1-2
clone size: many
V gene: TRBV29-1
CDR3 protein: CSYYGVSPLSNYGYTF
CDR3 DNA: TGCAGTTACTATGGGGTGTCCCCCCTTTCTAACTATGGCTACACCTTC

D gene: TRBD2
J gene: TRBJ2-7
clone size: -
V gene: TRBV6-2/TRBV6-3
CDR3 protein: CASTGLAGSSYEQYF
CDR3 DNA: TGTGCCTCCACCGGACTAGCGGGGAGCTCCTACGAGCAGTACTTC

D gene: TRBD1
J gene: TRBJ1-4
clone size: once
V gene: TRBV20-1
CDR3 protein: CSARGDRGTNEKLFF
CDR3 DNA: TGCAGTGCTAGAGGGGACAGGGGAACTAATGAAAAACTGTTTTTT

D gene: TRBD2
J gene: TRBJ2-7
clone size: many
V gene: TRBV7-2
CDR3 protein: CASSSPPGSGGRGEQYF
CDR3 DNA: TGTGCCAGCAGCTCACCACCGGGTAGCGGGGGGAGAGGGGAGCAGTACTTC

D gene: -
J gene: TRBJ1-1
clone size: many
V gene: TRBV30
CDR3 protein: CAWRPGGEVTEAFF
CDR3 DNA: TGTGCCTGGAGGCCGGGAGGAGAGGTCACTGAAGCTTTCTTT

D gene: TRBD2
J gene: TRBJ2-3
clone size: few
V gene: TRBV14
CDR3 protein: CASSQGASGFGTDTQYF
CDR3 DNA: TGTGCCAGCAGCCAAGGCGCTAGCGGGTTTGGCACAGATACGCAGTATTTT

D gene: -
J gene: TRBJ1-1
clone size: -
V gene: TRBV10-1
CDR3 protein: CASSESGELNTESFF
CDR3 DNA: TGCGCCAGCAGTGAGTCTGGGGAGCTGAACACTGAATCTTTCTTT

D gene: TRBD2
J gene: TRBJ2-1
clone size: medium-sized
V gene: TRBV6-1
CDR3 protein: CASSGASGGAVYNEQFF
CDR3 DNA: TGTGCCAGCAGTGGGGCTAGCGGGGGGGCCGTGTACAATGAGCAGTTCTTC

D gene: TRBD1
J gene: TRBJ1-6
clone size: medium-sized
V gene: TRBV6-2/TRBV6-3
CDR3 protein: CASSFQGANSPLHF
CDR3 DNA: TGTGCCAGCAGTTTCCAGGGGGCAAATTCACCCCTCCACTTT

D gene: -
J gene: TRBJ2-7
clone size: many
V gene: TRBV5-4
CDR3 protein: CASTGLPNYEQYF
CDR3 DNA: TGTGCCAGCACGGGACTGCCTAACTACGAGCAGTACTTC

D gene: TRBD1
J gene: TRBJ2-7
clone size: -
V gene: TRBV7-9
CDR3 protein: CASSSDRVKQYF
CDR3 DNA: TGTGCCAGCAGCTCAGACAGGGTAAAGCAGTACTTC

D gene: TRBD1
J gene: TRBJ1-5
clone size: few
V gene: TRBV15
CDR3 protein: CATSFLPRQGGRDSNQPQHF
CDR3 DNA: TGTGCCACCAGCTTCCTCCCCCGACAGGGCGGGAGGGATAGCAATCAGCCCCAGCATTTT

D gene: -
J gene: TRBJ1-2
clone size: few
V gene: TRBV5-1
CDR3 protein: CASSSQGIGGYTF
CDR3 DNA: TGCGCCAGCAGCTCGCAGGGGATTGGAGGCTACACCTTC

D gene: -
J gene: TRBJ2-3
clone size: once
V gene: TRBV9
CDR3 protein: CASSVEVPDTQYF
CDR3 DNA: TGTGCCAGCAGCGTAGAGGTCCCGGATACGCAGTATTTT

D gene: TRBD1
J gene: TRBJ1-2
clone size: many
V gene: TRBV29-1
CDR3 protein: CSVEEGTGFDYTF
CDR3 DNA: TGCAGCGTTGAAGAAGGGACAGGATTTGACTACACCTTC